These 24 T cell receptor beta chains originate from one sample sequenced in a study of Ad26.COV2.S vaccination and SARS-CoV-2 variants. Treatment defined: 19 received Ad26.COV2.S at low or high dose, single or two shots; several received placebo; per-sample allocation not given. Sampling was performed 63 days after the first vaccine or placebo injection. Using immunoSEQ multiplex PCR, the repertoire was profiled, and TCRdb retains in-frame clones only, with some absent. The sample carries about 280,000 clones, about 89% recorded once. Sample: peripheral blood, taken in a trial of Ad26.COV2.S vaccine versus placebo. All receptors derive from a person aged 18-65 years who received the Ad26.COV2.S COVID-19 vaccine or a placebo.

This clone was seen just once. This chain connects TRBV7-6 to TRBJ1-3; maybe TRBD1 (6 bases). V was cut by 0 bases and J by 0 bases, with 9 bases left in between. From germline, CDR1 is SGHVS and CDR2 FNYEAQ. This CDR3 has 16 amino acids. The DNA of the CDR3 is TGTGCCAGCAGCTTAGCCGGGGGCGTCTCTGGAAACACCATATATTTT. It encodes CASSLAGGVSGNTIYF.

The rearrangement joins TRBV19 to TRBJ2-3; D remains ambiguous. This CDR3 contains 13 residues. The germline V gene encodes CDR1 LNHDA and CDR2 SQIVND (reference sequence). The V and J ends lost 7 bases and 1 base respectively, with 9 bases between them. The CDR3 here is CASTPTGTDTQYF. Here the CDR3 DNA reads TGTGCCAGTACCCCGACGGGCACAGATACGCAGTATTTT.

The CDR3 nucleotides are TGTGCCAGCATTAAGCCAGGGGCTGGGGGCTACACCTTC. It is translated as CASIKPGAGGYTF. The genes are TRBV6-5 and TRBJ1-2; the D gene is possibly TRBD1 (6 bases). The V gene's germline CDR1 is MNHEY and CDR2 SVGAGI. Trimming took 7 bases from V and 8 from J, leaving 17 bases between them. The CDR3 is 13 residues long.

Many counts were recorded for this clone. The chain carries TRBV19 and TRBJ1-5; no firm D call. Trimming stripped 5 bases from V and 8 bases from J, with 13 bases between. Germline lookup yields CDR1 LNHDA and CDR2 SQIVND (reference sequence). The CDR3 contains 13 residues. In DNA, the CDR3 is TGTGCCAGTAGTCCGACCTTACTGGAGCCCCAGCATTTT. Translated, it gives CASSPTLLEPQHF.

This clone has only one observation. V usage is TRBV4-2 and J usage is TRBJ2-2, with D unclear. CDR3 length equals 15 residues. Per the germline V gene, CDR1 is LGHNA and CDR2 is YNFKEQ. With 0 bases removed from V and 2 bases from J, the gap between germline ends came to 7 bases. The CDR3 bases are TGTGCCAGCAGCCAAGAGAGTCACAACACCGGGGAGCTGTTTTTT. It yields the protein CASSQESHNTGELFF.

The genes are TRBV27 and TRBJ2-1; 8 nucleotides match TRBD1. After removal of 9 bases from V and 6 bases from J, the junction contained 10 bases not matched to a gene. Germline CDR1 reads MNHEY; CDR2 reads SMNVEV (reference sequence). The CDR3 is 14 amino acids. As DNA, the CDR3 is TGTGCCAGTCGGCGGGACAGGCTGAGCAATGAGCAGTTCTTC. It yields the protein CASRRDRLSNEQFF.

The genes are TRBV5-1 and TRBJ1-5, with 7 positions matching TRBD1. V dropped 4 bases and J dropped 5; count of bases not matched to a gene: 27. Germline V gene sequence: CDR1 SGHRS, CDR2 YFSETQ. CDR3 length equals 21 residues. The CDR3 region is CASSPKGTGQSLTNPDQPQHF. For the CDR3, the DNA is TGCGCCAGCAGCCCAAAGGGTACGGGACAGTCCCTTACCAATCCCGATCAGCCCCAGCATTTT.

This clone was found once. The CDR3 region has the DNA TGTGCCAGCAGCGCACGGTCCCAGCGGTTGACGAATACGCAGTATTTT. Its protein product is CASSARSQRLTNTQYF. V usage is TRBV11-1 and J usage is TRBJ2-3, with D possibly being TRBD2 (5 bases). Trimming stripped 5 bases from V and 7 bases from J, with 22 bases between. Germline V gene lookup returns CDR1 SGHAT and CDR2 FQDESV (reference sequence). The CDR3 covers 16 residues.

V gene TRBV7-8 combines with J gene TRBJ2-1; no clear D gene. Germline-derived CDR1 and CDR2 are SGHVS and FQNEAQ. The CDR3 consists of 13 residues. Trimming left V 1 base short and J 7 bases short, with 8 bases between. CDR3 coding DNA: TGTGCCAGCAGCTTAGGACCAGCGAATGAGCAGTTCTTC. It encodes CASSLGPANEQFF.

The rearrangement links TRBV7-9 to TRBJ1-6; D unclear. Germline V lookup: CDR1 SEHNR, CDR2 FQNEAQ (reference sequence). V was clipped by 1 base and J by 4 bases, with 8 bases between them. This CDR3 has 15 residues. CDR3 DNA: TGTGCCAGCAGCTTAGATCCGGTTTATAATTCACCCCTCCACTTT. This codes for CASSLDPVYNSPLHF.

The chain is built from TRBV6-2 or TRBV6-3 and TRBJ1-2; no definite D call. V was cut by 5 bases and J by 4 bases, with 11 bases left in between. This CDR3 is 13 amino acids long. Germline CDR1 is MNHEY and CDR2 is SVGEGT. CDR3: CASSASVLYGYTF. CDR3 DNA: TGTGCCAGCAGTGCCAGTGTTCTCTATGGCTACACCTTC.

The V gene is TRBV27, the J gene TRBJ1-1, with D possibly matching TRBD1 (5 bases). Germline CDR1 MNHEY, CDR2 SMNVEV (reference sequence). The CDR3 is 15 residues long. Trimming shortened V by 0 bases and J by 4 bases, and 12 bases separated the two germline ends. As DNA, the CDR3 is TGTGCCAGCAGTTTATCAACCGGGGGGGGCACTGAAGCTTTCTTT. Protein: CASSLSTGGGTEAFF.

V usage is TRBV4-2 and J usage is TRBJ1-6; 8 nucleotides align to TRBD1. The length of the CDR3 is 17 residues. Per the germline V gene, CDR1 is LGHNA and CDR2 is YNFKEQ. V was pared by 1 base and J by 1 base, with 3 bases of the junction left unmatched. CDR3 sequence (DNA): TGTGCCAGCAGCCAAGTACAGGGGGGGTCCTATAATTCACCCCTCCACTTT. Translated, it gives CASSQVQGGSYNSPLHF.

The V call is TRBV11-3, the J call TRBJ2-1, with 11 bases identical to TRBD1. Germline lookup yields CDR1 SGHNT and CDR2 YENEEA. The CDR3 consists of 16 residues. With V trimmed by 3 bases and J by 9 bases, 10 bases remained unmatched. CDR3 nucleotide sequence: TGTGCCAGCAGCTTCGCCGGGGACAGGGGGAGGGGTGAGCAGTTCTTC. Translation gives CASSFAGDRGRGEQFF.

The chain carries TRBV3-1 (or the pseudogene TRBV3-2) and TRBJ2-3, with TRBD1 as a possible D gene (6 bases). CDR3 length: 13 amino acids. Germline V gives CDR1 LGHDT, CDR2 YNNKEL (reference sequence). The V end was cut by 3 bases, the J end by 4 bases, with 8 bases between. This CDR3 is CASSHYRADTQYF. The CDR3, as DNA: TGTGCCAGCAGCCATTACAGGGCAGATACGCAGTATTTT.

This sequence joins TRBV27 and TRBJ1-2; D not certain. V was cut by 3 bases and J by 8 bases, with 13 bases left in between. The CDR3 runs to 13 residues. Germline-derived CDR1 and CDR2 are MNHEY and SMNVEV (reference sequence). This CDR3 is CASSFSGSRGYTF. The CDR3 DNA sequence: TGTGCCAGCAGTTTTTCGGGGTCGCGCGGCTACACCTTC.

The CDR3 nucleotides read TGTGCCAGCAGTGAAAGGCAGGGGGCTTTCTATAGCAATCAGCCCCAGCATTTT. It specifies CASSERQGAFYSNQPQHF. The V and J genes are TRBV6-1 and TRBJ1-5; 8 positions match TRBD1. V dropped 2 bases and J dropped 0; count of bases not matched to a gene: 9. Per germline, CDR1 MNHNS and CDR2 SASEGT. There are 18 residues in the CDR3.

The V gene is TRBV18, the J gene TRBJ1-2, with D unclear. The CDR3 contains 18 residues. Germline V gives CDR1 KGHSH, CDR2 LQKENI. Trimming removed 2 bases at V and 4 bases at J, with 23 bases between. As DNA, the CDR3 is TGTGCCAGCTCACCATCCATGGAACATTTCGGGGAGTCCTATGGCTACACCTTC. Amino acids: CASSPSMEHFGESYGYTF.

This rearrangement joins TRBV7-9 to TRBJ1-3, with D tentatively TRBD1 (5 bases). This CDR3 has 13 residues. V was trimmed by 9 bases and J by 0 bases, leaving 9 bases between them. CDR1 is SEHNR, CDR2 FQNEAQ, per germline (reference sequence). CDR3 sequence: CASSRASGNTIYF. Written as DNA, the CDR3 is TGTGCCAGTAGCAGGGCCTCTGGAAACACCATATATTTT.

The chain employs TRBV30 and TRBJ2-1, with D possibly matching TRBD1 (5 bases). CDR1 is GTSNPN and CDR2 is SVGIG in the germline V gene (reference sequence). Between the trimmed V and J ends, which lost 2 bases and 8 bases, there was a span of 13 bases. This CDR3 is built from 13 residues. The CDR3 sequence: CAWSSGAGYEQFF. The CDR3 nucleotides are TGTGCCTGGAGTAGTGGGGCCGGATATGAGCAGTTCTTC.

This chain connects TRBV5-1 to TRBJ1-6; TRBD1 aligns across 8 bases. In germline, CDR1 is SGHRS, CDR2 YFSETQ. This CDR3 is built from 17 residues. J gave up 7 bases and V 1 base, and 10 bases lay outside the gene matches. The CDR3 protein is CASSLTLTGVSNSPLHF. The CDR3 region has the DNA TGCGCCAGCAGCTTGACCCTGACAGGGGTTTCCAATTCACCCCTCCACTTT.

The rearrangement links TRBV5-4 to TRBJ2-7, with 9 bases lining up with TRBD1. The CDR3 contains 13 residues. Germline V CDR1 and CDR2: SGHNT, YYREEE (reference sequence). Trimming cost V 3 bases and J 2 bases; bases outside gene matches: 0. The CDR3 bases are TGTGCCAGCAGCTGGGACAGGGCCTACGAGCAGTACTTC. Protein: CASSWDRAYEQYF.

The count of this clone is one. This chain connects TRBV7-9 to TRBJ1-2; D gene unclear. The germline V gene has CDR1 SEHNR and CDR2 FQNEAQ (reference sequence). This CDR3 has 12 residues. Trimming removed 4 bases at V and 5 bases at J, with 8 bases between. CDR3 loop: CASSWGEYGYTF. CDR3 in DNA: TGTGCCAGCAGCTGGGGAGAATATGGCTACACCTTC.

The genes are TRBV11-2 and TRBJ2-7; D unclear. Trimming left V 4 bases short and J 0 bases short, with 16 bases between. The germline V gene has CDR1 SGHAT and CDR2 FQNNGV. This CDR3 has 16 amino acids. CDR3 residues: CASSSSRSAISYEQYF. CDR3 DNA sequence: TGTGCCAGCAGCTCCAGCCGCTCAGCAATCTCCTACGAGCAGTACTTC.